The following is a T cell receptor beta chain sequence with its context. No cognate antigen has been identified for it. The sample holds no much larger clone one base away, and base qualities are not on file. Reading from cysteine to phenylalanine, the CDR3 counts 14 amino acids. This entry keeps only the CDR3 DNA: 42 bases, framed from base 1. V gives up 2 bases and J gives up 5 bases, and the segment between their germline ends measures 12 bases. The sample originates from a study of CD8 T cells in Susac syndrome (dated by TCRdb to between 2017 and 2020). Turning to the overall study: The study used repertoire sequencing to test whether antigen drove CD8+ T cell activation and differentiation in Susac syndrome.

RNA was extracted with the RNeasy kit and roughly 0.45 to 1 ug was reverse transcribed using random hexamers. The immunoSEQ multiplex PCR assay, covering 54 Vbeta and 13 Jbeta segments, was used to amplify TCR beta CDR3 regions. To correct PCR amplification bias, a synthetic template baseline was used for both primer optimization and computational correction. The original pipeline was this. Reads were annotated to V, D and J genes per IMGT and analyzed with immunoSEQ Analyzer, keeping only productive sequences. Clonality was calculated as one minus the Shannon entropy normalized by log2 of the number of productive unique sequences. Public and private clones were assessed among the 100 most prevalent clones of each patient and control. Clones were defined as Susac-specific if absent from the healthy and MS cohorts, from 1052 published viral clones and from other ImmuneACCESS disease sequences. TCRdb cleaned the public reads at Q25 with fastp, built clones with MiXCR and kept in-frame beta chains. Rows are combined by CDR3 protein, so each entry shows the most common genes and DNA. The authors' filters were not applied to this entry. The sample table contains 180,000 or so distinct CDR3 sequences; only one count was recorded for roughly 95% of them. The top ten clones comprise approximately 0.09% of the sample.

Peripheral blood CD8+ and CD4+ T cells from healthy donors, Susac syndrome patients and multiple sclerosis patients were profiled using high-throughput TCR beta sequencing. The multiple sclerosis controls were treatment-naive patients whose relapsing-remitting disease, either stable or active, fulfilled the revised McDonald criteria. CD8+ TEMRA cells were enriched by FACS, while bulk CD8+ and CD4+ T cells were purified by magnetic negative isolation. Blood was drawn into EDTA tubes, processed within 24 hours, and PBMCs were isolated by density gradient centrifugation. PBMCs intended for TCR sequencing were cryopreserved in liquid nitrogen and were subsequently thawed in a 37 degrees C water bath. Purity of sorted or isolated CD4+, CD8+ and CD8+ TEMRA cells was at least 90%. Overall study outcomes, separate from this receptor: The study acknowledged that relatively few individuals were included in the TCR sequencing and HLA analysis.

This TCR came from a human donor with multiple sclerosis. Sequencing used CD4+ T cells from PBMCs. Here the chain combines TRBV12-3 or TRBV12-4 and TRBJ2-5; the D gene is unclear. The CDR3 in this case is CASSLMGHRETQYF. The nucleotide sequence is TGTGCCAGCAGTTTAATGGGTCATCGGGAGACCCAGTACTTC.